The present T cell receptor (beta chain) was sequenced within a study of T cell responses to AZD1222 COVID-19 vaccine. Notes on the study in general: Spike-wide vaccine-associated CD4 TCRs dominated at 160-218 and 743-854.

V trimming: 1 base; J trimming: 10 bases; junction bases outside the gene matches: 11. Germline V gene lookup returns CDR1 SGHRS and CDR2 YFSETQ. The CDR3 runs 15 residues. Notes on this clone: Its antigen is undetermined.

Using immunoSEQ multiplex PCR, the repertoire was profiled, and TCRdb retains in-frame clones only, with some absent. The sample contains around 160,000 clones, about nine tenths of which appear only once. This receptor was taken from an adult in good health. The J gene is TRBJ1-2, the V gene TRBV5-1, with 9 bases lining up with TRBD1. The material sequenced was peripheral blood, taken on day 0 of AZD1222 vaccination. This CDR3 is CASSLHRDREGVYTF. In DNA, the CDR3 is TGCGCCAGCAGCTTGCACCGGGACAGGGAAGGTGTCTACACCTTC.